These 15 T cell receptor beta chains share one sample of origin, sequenced in a study of T cell responses to AZD1222 COVID-19 vaccine. Profiling relied on immunoSEQ multiplex PCR, and the TCRdb table lists in-frame clones only, not all of them. The ten most abundant clones cover 2.2% of a sample with around 150,000 clones. The sequencing sample was made of peripheral blood. Receptors were obtained from an adult in good health.

The chain has TRBV2 and TRBJ1-6; perhaps TRBD1 as D (6 bases). Germline V gives CDR1 SNHLY, CDR2 FYNNEI. V was trimmed by 6 bases and J by 7 bases, leaving 16 bases between them. The CDR3 runs to 15 residues. CDR3 DNA: TGTGCCAGCAGGAGTGTCAGGGGAATCAATTCACCCCTCCACTTT. Translating it yields CASRSVRGINSPLHF.

V gene TRBV9 combines with J gene TRBJ2-5, with 10 positions matching TRBD2. The trim removed 4 bases at V and 2 bases at J, leaving 8 bases unmatched. CDR1 and CDR2 from the germline V gene are SGDLS and YYNGEE. CDR3 length: 16 residues. In DNA, the CDR3 is TGTGCCAGCAGCCAATGGGGAGCGGGGGGGCAAGAGACCCAGTACTTC. The encoded protein is CASSQWGAGGQETQYF.

Of note for this clone: Other DNA sequences in the sample encode the same CDR3. The chain has TRBV6-5 and TRBJ1-1; D is undetermined. The germline V gene encodes CDR1 MNHEY and CDR2 SVGAGI. Trimming left V 6 bases short and J 1 base short, with 6 bases between. This CDR3 region has 12 residues. CDR3 residues: CASRRQNTEAFF. As DNA, the CDR3 is TGTGCCAGCAGACGACAGAACACTGAAGCTTTCTTT.

The chain couples TRBV7-2 to TRBJ2-1; the match to TRBD2 covers 7 bases. This CDR3 has 15 amino acids. The V segment lost 2 bases and the J segment 2 bases; nucleotides outside the gene matches: 3. CDR1 is SGHTA and CDR2 is FQGNSA in the germline V gene. CDR3 DNA: TGTGCCAGCAGCTTATCGGGGGGAACCTACAATGAGCAGTTCTTC. Residues: CASSLSGGTYNEQFF.

V and J are TRBV5-4 and TRBJ2-7; 8 bases are shared with TRBD1. The CDR3 covers 16 residues. Trimming removed 0 bases from V and 0 bases from J; junction bases left unmatched: 5. Germline values: CDR1 SGHNT, CDR2 YYREEE (reference sequence). The CDR3 reads CASSLDRGKSSYEQYF. The CDR3 nucleotides read TGTGCCAGCAGCTTGGACAGGGGGAAATCCTCCTACGAGCAGTACTTC.

V is TRBV6-6 and J is TRBJ1-5, with 7 positions matching TRBD1. With V trimmed by 6 bases and J by 3 bases, 5 bases remained unmatched. The CDR3 is 14 amino acids. Germline loops: CDR1 MNHNY, CDR2 SVGAGI (reference sequence). CDR3 DNA sequence: TGTGCCAGCAGAGAGGGGACAGTCAATCAGCCCCAGCATTTT. Protein sequence: CASREGTVNQPQHF.

The J gene is TRBJ1-2, the V gene TRBV10-3; D call uncertain. CDR3 length: 16 amino acids. The germline CDR1 and CDR2 sequences are ENHRY and SYGVKD. V lost 5 bases to trimming and J lost 5 bases, with 21 bases between them. The CDR3 region is CAISPSTSSVSYGYTF. CDR3 DNA sequence: TGTGCCATCAGTCCCTCTACTTCCTCCGTCAGTTATGGCTACACCTTC.

The chain is built from TRBV3-1 (or the pseudogene TRBV3-2) and TRBJ1-1; no clear D gene. Germline V gene lookup returns CDR1 LGHDT and CDR2 YNNKEL (reference sequence). There are 14 residues in the CDR3. Trimming left V 1 base short and J 9 bases short, with 15 bases between. CDR3: CASSQGSGRFQAFF. The CDR3 DNA sequence: TGTGCCAGCAGCCAAGGTTCGGGTAGGTTCCAAGCTTTCTTT.

Notes on this clone: At the DNA level, this CDR3 is encoded by other sequences in the same sample as well. V and J are TRBV7-9 and TRBJ1-2; no clear D. V lost 3 bases, J lost 8 bases, and 10 bases lay in between. Germline assignment: CDR1 SEHNR and CDR2 FQNEAQ (reference sequence). The CDR3 runs 12 residues. CDR3 sequence (DNA): TGTGCCAGCAGCTTGGCGGCCGGGGGCTACACCTTC. Its translation: CASSLAAGGYTF.

The chain employs TRBV10-3 and TRBJ2-1; either TRBD1 or TRBD2 may fit D (5 bases each). With 4 bases removed from V and 0 bases from J, the gap between germline ends came to 13 bases. Germline CDR1 and CDR2: ENHRY and SYGVKD. There are 16 residues in the CDR3. CDR3 sequence (DNA): TGTGCCATCAGTGGGGACCCGGCTCTCTCCTACAATGAGCAGTTCTTC. Protein: CAISGDPALSYNEQFF.

This chain joins TRBV7-2 and TRBJ2-1; D unresolved. The CDR3 runs to 14 residues. Trimming left V 7 bases short and J 6 bases short, with 16 bases between. Germline CDR1 SGHTA, CDR2 FQGNSA. The CDR3 DNA sequence: TGTGCCAGCACCTCCCGGTTTGTGGGCAATGAGCAGTTCTTC. Amino acid sequence: CASTSRFVGNEQFF.

This sequence joins TRBV6-5 and TRBJ1-1, with 12 nucleotides matching TRBD1. Losses at the gene ends were 0 bases for V and 9 bases for J; bases not matched to a gene: 8. In germline, CDR1 is MNHEY, CDR2 SVGAGI. The CDR3 length is 16 residues. The CDR3 loop is CASSYSFPGQGAKAFF. DNA for the CDR3: TGTGCCAGCAGTTACTCGTTCCCGGGACAGGGGGCGAAAGCTTTCTTT.

The rearrangement joins TRBV28 to TRBJ1-2; D is unclear. Germline CDR1 reads MDHEN; CDR2 reads SYDVKM. The V end was cut by 8 bases, the J end by 1 base, with 17 bases between. The CDR3 contains 15 residues. The DNA of the CDR3 is TGTGCCAGCCTTACTCGGGATCTTAATAACTATGGCTACACCTTC. Translated, it gives CASLTRDLNNYGYTF.

The chain carries TRBV7-3 and TRBJ1-1; D ambiguous. The V gene's germline CDR1 is SGHTA and CDR2 FQGTGA. Trimming pared 5 bases from V and 0 bases from J, leaving 10 bases between. The CDR3 covers 14 residues. CDR3 coding DNA: TGTGCCAGCAGCCCCAGTGGGGTGAACACTGAAGCTTTCTTT. As protein: CASSPSGVNTEAFF.

The V call is TRBV7-3, the J call TRBJ2-3; D could derive from TRBD1 or TRBD2 (6 bases each). The CDR3 contains 17 residues. Germline V gene data show CDR1 as SGHTA and CDR2 as FQGTGA. With 5 bases removed from V and 1 base from J, the gap between germline ends came to 19 bases. In DNA, the CDR3 is TGTGCCAGCAGCCAGGGGCGGGCGGGGACTGGCACAGATACGCAGTATTTT. It codes for CASSQGRAGTGTDTQYF.